What follows describes a single T cell receptor (beta chain). Antigen unknown. The CDR3 has 12 amino acids. Germline CDR1 is LGHDT and CDR2 is YNNKEL (reference sequence). These data belong to a study of monozygotic twins with inflammatory bowel disease. Study-level findings and limits: Separate T cell subtypes could not be resolved from one another.

No DNA is given; TCRdb re-called the 5' RACE reads and lists each CDR3 protein once. Listed are a few hundred thousand distinct CDR3 sequences; 2.5% to 3% falls within the top ten. This chain joins TRBV3-1 and TRBJ1-1. The source material was blood. The receptor was isolated from a human donor with ulcerative colitis or Crohn's disease, or a healthy co-twin of an affected twin (not recorded which). The CDR3 loop reads CASNRLGTEAFF.